The 19 T cell receptor beta chains reported below all come from one sample, sequenced in a study of beta chain features in type 1 diabetes (dated by TCRdb to the late 2010s). Overall study outcomes, separate from this receptor: In all four CD4+ subsets, TCRB CDR3 length was moderately but significantly shorter in type 1 diabetes patients.

Their cognate antigens are unknown. The library was prepared using the immunoSEQ multiplex PCR assay. The entire isolated RNA was reverse transcribed using the High Capacity cDNA Reverse Transcription Kit, and thus expressed TCRB transcripts were sequenced. Not all clones reach the TCRdb copy of this immuneACCESS table, which keeps in-frame sequences only. Checked studies attribute under half of the gap to unresolved V genes and leave the rest unexplained. The table for this sample lists some 280,000 clones; approximately 15% of them were counted only once. 0.017% of the sample lies in the top ten. The specimen sequenced was naive CD4+ T cells from blood. Explained via the paper, the cell subset or site label denotes: true naive CD4+ T cells. All receptors come from a man in his thirties or forties with type 1 diabetes.

This sequence joins TRBV28 and TRBJ1-1, with D maybe TRBD1 (5 bases). From germline, CDR1 is MDHEN and CDR2 SYDVKM. This CDR3 contains 14 residues. V lost 6 bases, J lost 2 bases, and 13 bases lay in between. The CDR3 reads CASSPLRTNTEAFF. DNA of the CDR3: TGTGCCAGCAGCCCGCTCCGGACAAACACTGAAGCTTTCTTT.

A few counts support this clone. V is TRBV18 and J is TRBJ1-1; D is possibly TRBD1 (5 bases). This CDR3 comprises 14 residues. CDR1 and CDR2 (germline): KGHSH, LQKENI. V was shortened by 6 bases and J by 5 bases, with 16 bases between the two germline ends. In DNA form, the CDR3 reads TGTGCCAGCTCCGGGGGACCCCTGCGGACTGAAGCTTTCTTT. Encoded protein: CASSGGPLRTEAFF.

This clone was seen a few times. CDR3 loop: CASSEWAPVGYTF. The DNA for the CDR3 is TGTGCCAGCAGTGAATGGGCGCCAGTCGGCTACACCTTC. The V gene is TRBV2, the J gene TRBJ1-2; D not resolved. Per germline, CDR1 SNHLY and CDR2 FYNNEI. Deletions cut 2 bases from V and 8 bases from J, with 12 bases between. This CDR3 contains 13 residues.

This clone was counted a few times. J is TRBJ2-1 and V is TRBV14; D is unclear. The CDR3 has 16 residues. Germline CDR1 reads SGHDN; CDR2 reads FVKESK. V was clipped by 0 bases and J by 0 bases, with 9 bases between them. CDR3 in DNA: TGTGCCAGCAGCCAAGACTCTCCGAGCTCCTACAATGAGCAGTTCTTC. Its translation: CASSQDSPSSYNEQFF.

This clone showed up just a few times. This chain uses TRBV18 with TRBJ2-1, with a tentative D call TRBD1 (6 bases). Trimming pared 4 bases from V and 6 bases from J, leaving 22 bases between. This CDR3 contains 17 residues. Germline V CDR1 and CDR2: KGHSH, LQKENI. CDR3 sequence reads: CASSLPRDRDKGNEQFF. The CDR3 coding sequence is TGTGCCAGCTCACTACCCCGGGACCGGGACAAAGGCAATGAGCAGTTCTTC. Variable domain in full (rest from reference TRBV18 and TRBJ2-1): NAGVMQNPRHLVRRRGQEARLRCSPMKGHSHVYWYRQLPEEGLKFMVYLQKENIIDESGMPKERFSAEFPKEGPSILRIQQVVRGDSAAYFCASSLPRDRDKGNEQFFGPGTRLTVL.

This clone was picked up a small number of times. V gene TRBV5-1 combines with J gene TRBJ1-5; TRBD1 aligns across 9 bases. This CDR3 is 14 amino acids long. The trim removed 3 bases at V and 4 bases at J, leaving 2 bases unmatched. Germline V lookup: CDR1 SGHRS, CDR2 YFSETQ. The CDR3 nucleotides read TGCGCCAGCAGCTGGACAGGGGTTAATCAGCCCCAGCATTTT. Amino acids: CASSWTGVNQPQHF. The whole variable domain, filled in from reference TRBV5-1 and TRBJ1-5, reads KAGVTQTPRYLIKTRGQQVTLSCSPISGHRSVSWYQQTPGQGLQFLFEYFSETQRNKGNFPGRFSGRQFSNSRSEMNVSTLELGDSALYLCASSWTGVNQPQHFGDGTRLSIL.

This clone was seen more than once but under ten times. The V gene is TRBV2, the J gene TRBJ1-1; maybe TRBD1 (6 bases). V was cut by 6 bases and J by 5 bases, with 13 bases left in between. This CDR3 region has 13 residues. Germline V gives CDR1 SNHLY, CDR2 FYNNEI. CDR3: CASRKEQGTEAFF. For the CDR3, the DNA is TGTGCCAGCAGAAAAGAACAGGGAACTGAAGCTTTCTTT.

V is TRBV16 and J is TRBJ2-7, with a tentative D call TRBD2 (6 bases). The V end was cut by 4 bases, the J end by 0 bases, with 10 bases between. The CDR3 covers 14 residues. Germline V gene lookup returns CDR1 KGHSY and CDR2 FQNENV. CDR3 coding DNA: TGTGCCAGCAGCCTTTACGGGAGCTCCTACGAGCAGTACTTC. The encoded protein is CASSLYGSSYEQYF.

This clone was observed a handful of times. The J gene is TRBJ1-2, the V gene TRBV7-6; 7 nucleotides align to TRBD1. The V and J ends lost 3 bases and 2 bases, in that order; junction bases with no gene match: 3. CDR1 is SGHVS, CDR2 FNYEAQ, per germline. The CDR3 has 14 residues. CDR3 residues: CASSLETGNYGYTF. In DNA form, the CDR3 reads TGTGCCAGCAGCTTGGAGACAGGGAACTATGGCTACACCTTC.

The V call is TRBV28, the J call TRBJ1-2; D gene uncertain. The germline V gene encodes CDR1 MDHEN and CDR2 SYDVKM. This CDR3 has 13 amino acids. V dropped 2 bases and J dropped 2 bases, with 6 bases sitting between them. CDR3 sequence reads: CASSLTRNYGYTF. CDR3 sequence (DNA): TGTGCCAGCAGTTTAACCCGGAACTATGGCTACACCTTC.

This sequence joins TRBV28 and TRBJ2-7; 7 nucleotides agree with TRBD2. V gave up 2 bases and J gave up 2 bases; unmatched junction bases: 3. Germline values: CDR1 MDHEN, CDR2 SYDVKM. The CDR3 spans 14 residues. CDR3: CASSLTGTTYEQYF. In DNA form, the CDR3 reads TGTGCCAGCAGTTTAACGGGGACTACCTACGAGCAGTACTTC.

This chain connects TRBV29-1 to TRBJ2-7; D is unclear. V was clipped by 6 bases and J by 5 bases, with 11 bases between them. Germline assignment: CDR1 SQVTM and CDR2 ANQGSEA. The CDR3 totals 11 residues. The CDR3 DNA reads TGCAGCGTGGGCAGTGACCACGAGCAGTACTTC. Residues: CSVGSDHEQYF.

This clone was counted a few times. The chain couples TRBV9 to TRBJ1-1, with 8 bases matching TRBD1. The CDR3 is made up of 14 amino acids. The V and J ends lost 4 bases and 9 bases, in that order; junction bases with no gene match: 11. Germline V lookup: CDR1 SGDLS, CDR2 YYNGEE. CDR3 residues: CASSSTDRGVKAFF. Written as DNA, the CDR3 is TGTGCCAGCAGCTCGACTGACAGGGGAGTAAAAGCTTTCTTT.

V and J are TRBV29-1 and TRBJ1-2; 11 nucleotides align to TRBD1. The ends lost 5 bases at V and 4 bases at J; junction bases unmatched: 9. The CDR3 has 15 residues. CDR1 SQVTM and CDR2 ANQGSEA come from the germline V gene. CDR3 DNA: TGCAGCGTTAATATGCCGGGACAGGGGGGCTATGGCTACACCTTC. This translates into CSVNMPGQGGYGYTF.

Only a few counts were recorded for this clone. CDR3 protein: CASSLRGEDGYTF. CDR3 coding DNA: TGTGCCAGCAGTTTAAGAGGGGAGGATGGCTACACCTTC. This chain connects TRBV27 to TRBJ1-2; D is perhaps TRBD1 (5 bases). The germline CDR1 and CDR2 sequences are MNHEY and SMNVEV (reference sequence). The CDR3 loop spans 13 amino acids. Trimming stripped 2 bases from V and 6 bases from J, with 10 bases between.

J is TRBJ2-3 and V is TRBV5-1; D uncertain. CDR1 and CDR2 (germline): SGHRS, YFSETQ. The CDR3 consists of 14 residues. V was trimmed by 5 bases and J by 2 bases, leaving 12 bases between them. The CDR3 nucleotides are TGCGCCAGCAGTCGTGGTGAGGTCACAGATACGCAGTATTTT. This codes for CASSRGEVTDTQYF.

This clone was observed a few times. The rearrangement uses TRBV29-1 and TRBJ1-4; possible D gene TRBD1, 5 bases. Germline V gene lookup returns CDR1 SQVTM and CDR2 ANQGSEA. The CDR3 is made up of 13 amino acids. With 4 bases removed from V and 5 bases from J, the gap between germline ends came to 11 bases. CDR3 loop: CSVADRTNEKLFF. CDR3 coding DNA: TGCAGCGTTGCCGACAGAACAAATGAAAAACTGTTTTTT.

This clone showed up just a few times. The V and J genes are TRBV2 and TRBJ2-7; 9 bases align to TRBD2. The CDR3 totals 14 residues. Germline V gives CDR1 SNHLY, CDR2 FYNNEI. Unmatched junction bases numbered 5, after V lost 0 bases and J lost 8 bases. CDR3 sequence (DNA): TGTGCCAGCAGTGAAGCACAAGCGGGGGGTAAGCAGTACTTC. Its translation is CASSEAQAGGKQYF.

This clone has a handful of counts. The chain carries TRBV9 and TRBJ2-7; D might be TRBD2 (5 bases). V was cut by 4 bases and J by 0 bases, with 11 bases left in between. Germline values: CDR1 SGDLS, CDR2 YYNGEE. The CDR3 has 14 residues. CDR3 residues: CASSPSGVSYEQYF. Written as DNA, the CDR3 is TGTGCCAGCAGCCCGTCCGGGGTCTCCTACGAGCAGTACTTC.